This TCR beta chain originates from a study of shared clonotypes between healthy human individuals. Findings and caveats of the study: Exclusively blood specimens were collected; tissue repertoires likely differ.

Worth noting for this clone: Its antigen is unidentified. Other nucleotide sequences from this sample produce the same CDR3.

The DNA input per sorted-subset replicate PCR was 200 ng, corresponding to 28,000 or so T cell genomes. The table came from immunoSEQ multiplex PCR; TCRdb's copy has only in-frame clones and leaves some out. Found here are about 2.4 million clones, 90% to 95% of them singletons; the top ten hold roughly 0.39%. Trimming shortened V by 5 bases and J by 4 bases, and 9 bases separated the two germline ends. The CDR3 covers 12 residues. Germline loops: CDR1 KGHSH, CDR2 LQKENI. The chain couples TRBV18 to TRBJ2-7; D perhaps matches TRBD1 (6 bases). The origin of this receptor is a man between 18 and 29 years old in good health. Some clones in this sample may be carry-over from other donors' samples. Material: naive CD4+ T cells from PBMCs. Subset denoted: CD45RA+ positively selected. This chain's CDR3 is CASSGGSYEQYF. In DNA form, the CDR3 reads TGTGCCAGCTCAGGGGGCTCGTACGAGCAGTACTTC.